Listed here are 2 T cell receptor beta chains from one sample, sequenced in a study of radiation and T cells in renal cell carcinoma. Measured with immunoSEQ multiplex PCR; TCRdb has only the in-frame clones, and not every one. Of some 130,000 clones listed, approximately 78% were seen once; the top ten hold 1.5% to 2%. The time point here: blood 2 weeks post-SBRT. Treatment here: 15 Gy SBRT to primary tumor, nephrectomy 4 weeks later. The source material was blood, sampled from a patient whose treatment included radiotherapy and nephrectomy. These receptors came from a woman in her fifties or sixties with renal cell carcinoma.

This chain links TRBV7-9 with TRBJ2-1, with D possibly being TRBD2 (7 bases). CDR3 length: 15 amino acids. Germline assignment: CDR1 SEHNR and CDR2 FQNEAQ (reference sequence). The V and J ends lost 1 base and 8 bases respectively, with 15 bases between them. The CDR3 bases are TGTGCCAGCAGCTTAGACTCTGTGGGGGGGCATGAGCAGTTCTTC. It translates to CASSLDSVGGHEQFF.

A few counts support this clone. This chain uses TRBV6-6 with TRBJ1-5; weak D call: TRBD1 (5 bases). The V end lost 8 bases, the J end lost 0 bases, and 11 bases lay between the germline ends. CDR1 is MNHNY and CDR2 is SVGAGI in the germline V gene (reference sequence). This CDR3 is built from 14 residues. CDR3 sequence: CASLQDFSNQPQHF. The CDR3 nucleotides read TGTGCCAGCCTACAGGATTTTAGCAATCAGCCCCAGCATTTT.